The 9 T cell receptor beta chains presented below share a single source sample, sequenced in a study of blood T cell repertoires in COVID-19. Profiling relied on immunoSEQ multiplex PCR, and the TCRdb table lists in-frame clones only, not all of them. Among 330,000 or so clones listed, roughly nine tenths were seen once. Sequenced input: PBMCs or T cells enriched from blood (not recorded which). The receptors shown here come from a woman in her thirties who had recovered from COVID-19.

The chain uses TRBV29-1 and TRBJ2-2; 10 positions match TRBD1. V dropped 1 base and J dropped 5; count of bases not matched to a gene: 7. The CDR3 contains 16 residues. Germline V gene sequence: CDR1 SQVTM, CDR2 ANQGSEA. The chain's CDR3 is CSVEGRQGAETGELFF. The CDR3 DNA sequence: TGCAGCGTTGAAGGTCGACAGGGGGCAGAGACCGGGGAGCTGTTTTTT.

This chain joins TRBV27 and TRBJ1-1; D unclear. Trimming stripped 6 bases from V and 0 bases from J, with 8 bases between. Germline CDR1 and CDR2: MNHEY and SMNVEV (reference sequence). The CDR3 is made up of 13 amino acids. The CDR3 spells CASSLSVNTEAFF. In DNA form, the CDR3 reads TGTGCCAGCAGCCTGTCTGTGAACACTGAAGCTTTCTTT.

The J gene is TRBJ1-5, the V gene TRBV19; TRBD1 matches 7 bases. After removal of 7 bases from V and 2 bases from J, the junction contained 2 bases not matched to a gene. There are 13 residues in the CDR3. Germline CDR1 reads LNHDA; CDR2 reads SQIVND (reference sequence). CDR3 region: CASTGGGNQPQHF. Here the CDR3 DNA reads TGTGCCAGTACAGGGGGAGGCAATCAGCCCCAGCATTTT.

The gene calls are TRBV2 and TRBJ1-2, with a weak D call TRBD1 (6 bases). This CDR3 spans 15 amino acids. CDR1 is SNHLY, CDR2 FYNNEI, per germline. Trimming pared 7 bases from V and 2 bases from J, leaving 17 bases between. CDR3 nucleotides: TGTGCCAGCACCACCCTGTCAGGGGCGAACTATGGCTACACCTTC. Translated: CASTTLSGANYGYTF.

The chain employs TRBV28 and TRBJ1-3; D is perhaps TRBD1 (5 bases). V lost 7 bases, J lost 2 bases, and 15 bases lay in between. This CDR3 spans 15 amino acids. Germline V gene data show CDR1 as MDHEN and CDR2 as SYDVKM. CDR3 residues: CASKRLGQPGNTIYF. In DNA form, the CDR3 reads TGTGCCAGCAAAAGGTTGGGGCAGCCTGGAAACACCATATATTTT.

This clone has only a few counts. The chain has TRBV28 and TRBJ2-5; D is perhaps TRBD1 (6 bases). V was clipped by 5 bases and J by 1 base, with 11 bases between them. From germline, CDR1 is MDHEN and CDR2 SYDVKM. This CDR3 is built from 14 residues. The CDR3 region is CASSRQAFQETQYF. CDR3 in DNA: TGTGCCAGCAGTAGACAGGCTTTCCAAGAGACCCAGTACTTC.

The chain carries TRBV3-1 (or the pseudogene TRBV3-2) and TRBJ2-3, with 10 positions matching TRBD2. The germline CDR1 and CDR2 sequences are LGHDT and YNNKEL (reference sequence). With V trimmed by 4 bases and J by 1 base, 5 bases remained unmatched. The CDR3 spans 16 residues. The CDR3 region has the DNA TGTGCCAGCAGCCGGTCGCTAGCGGGGGGCACAGATACGCAGTATTTT. Translating it yields CASSRSLAGGTDTQYF.

The rearrangement joins TRBV4-2 to TRBJ2-7, with 11 bases that match TRBD2. CDR1 is LGHNA, CDR2 YNFKEQ, per germline. This CDR3 comprises 16 residues. V shed 6 bases and J 5 bases; nucleotides not matched to a gene: 12. The CDR3: CASRSIAGGHVNEQYF. The CDR3 DNA follows: TGTGCCAGCAGGTCTATAGCGGGGGGGCACGTCAACGAGCAGTACTTC.

The gene calls are TRBV19 and TRBJ1-1; no definite D call. CDR1 is LNHDA, CDR2 SQIVND, per germline (reference sequence). With 1 base removed from V and 2 bases from J, the gap between germline ends came to 11 bases. The CDR3 has 15 amino acids. CDR3 region: CASSIVTTFNTEAFF. As DNA, the CDR3 is TGTGCCAGTAGTATAGTTACAACCTTTAACACTGAAGCTTTCTTT.